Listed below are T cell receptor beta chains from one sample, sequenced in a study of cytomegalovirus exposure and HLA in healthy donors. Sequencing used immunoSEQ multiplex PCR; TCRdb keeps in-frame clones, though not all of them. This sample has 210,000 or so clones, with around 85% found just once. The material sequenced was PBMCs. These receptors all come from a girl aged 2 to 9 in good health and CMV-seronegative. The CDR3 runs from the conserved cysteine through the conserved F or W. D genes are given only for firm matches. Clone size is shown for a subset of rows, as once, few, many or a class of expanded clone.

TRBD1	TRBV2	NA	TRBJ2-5	CASSGQGPETQYF	TGTGCCAGCAGTGGACAGGGTCCCGAGACCCAGTACTTC
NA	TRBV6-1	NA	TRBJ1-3	CASSEGASSGNTIYF	TGTGCCAGCAGTGAAGGGGCGAGCTCTGGAAACACCATATATTTT
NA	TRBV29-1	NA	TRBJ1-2	CSVAGGTNYGYTF	TGCAGCGTAGCCGGGGGGACCAACTATGGCTACACCTTC
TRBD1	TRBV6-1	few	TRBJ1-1	CASSDRQGGWWNTEAFF	TGTGCCAGCAGTGACCGCCAGGGGGGTTGGTGGAACACTGAAGCTTTCTTT
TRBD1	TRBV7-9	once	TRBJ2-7	CASSGVTGVQKQYF	TGTGCCAGCAGCGGGGTGACAGGGGTTCAAAAGCAGTACTTC
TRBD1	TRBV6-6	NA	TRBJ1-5	CASSYWDRESNQPQHF	TGTGCCAGCAGTTACTGGGACAGGGAGAGCAATCAGCCCCAGCATTTT
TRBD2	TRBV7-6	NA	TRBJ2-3	CASSPRTSGGVVDTQYF	TGTGCCAGCAGCCCACGGACTAGCGGGGGGGTGGTAGATACGCAGTATTTT
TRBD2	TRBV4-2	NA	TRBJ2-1	CATSIWASGTTGGNEQFF	TGTGCCACTAGCATATGGGCTAGCGGGACGACCGGGGGGAATGAGCAGTTCTTC
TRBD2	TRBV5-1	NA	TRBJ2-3	CASSSKTSGGTDTQYF	TGCGCCAGCAGCTCGAAGACTAGCGGGGGCACAGATACGCAGTATTTT
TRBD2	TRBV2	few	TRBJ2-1	CASSERPSGYNEQFF	TGTGCCAGCAGTGAAAGGCCTAGCGGGTACAATGAGCAGTTCTTC
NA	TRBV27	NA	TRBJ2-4	CASSPQGSNIQYF	TGTGCCAGCAGTCCTCAGGGTAGCAACATTCAGTACTTC
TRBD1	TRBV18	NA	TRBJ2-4	CASSPPGTGVAKNIQYF	TGTGCCAGCTCACCACCTGGGACAGGGGTGGCCAAAAACATTCAGTACTTC
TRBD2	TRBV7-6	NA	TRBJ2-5	CASSKQTLPSGRGEETQYF	TGTGCCAGCAGCAAACAGACCCTTCCTAGCGGGAGGGGGGAAGAGACCCAGTACTTC
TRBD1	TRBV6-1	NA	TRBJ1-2	CASTQDRGDYGYTF	TGTGCCAGCACCCAAGACAGGGGAGACTATGGCTACACCTTC
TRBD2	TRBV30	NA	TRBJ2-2	CAWKNGRAGENTGELFF	TGTGCCTGGAAAAACGGTCGGGCGGGAGAGAACACCGGGGAGCTGTTTTTT
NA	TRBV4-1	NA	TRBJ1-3	CASSQDRGTQNTIYF	TGCGCCAGCAGCCAAGATAGGGGAACCCAAAACACCATATATTTT
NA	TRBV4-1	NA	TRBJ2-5	CASSWGGTQETQYF	TGCGCCAGCAGCTGGGGCGGGACTCAAGAGACCCAGTACTTC
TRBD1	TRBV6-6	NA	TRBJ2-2	CASSDGQGWSGELFF	TGTGCCAGCAGTGACGGACAGGGATGGTCCGGGGAGCTGTTTTTT
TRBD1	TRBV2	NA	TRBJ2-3	CASNLPYDRGTDTQYF	TGTGCCAGCAACTTACCCTATGACAGGGGCACAGATACGCAGTATTTT
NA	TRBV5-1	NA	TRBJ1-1	CASSFIGPAGGTEAFF	TGCGCCAGCAGCTTCATCGGACCCGCGGGGGGCACTGAAGCTTTCTTT
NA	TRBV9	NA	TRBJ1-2	CASSVAPRVDYGYTF	TGTGCCAGCAGCGTAGCCCCCAGGGTAGACTATGGCTACACCTTC
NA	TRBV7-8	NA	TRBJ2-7	CASSFSYEQYF	TGTGCCAGCAGCTTCTCCTACGAGCAGTACTTC
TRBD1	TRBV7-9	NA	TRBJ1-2	CASSRDRGLGSYGYTF	TGTGCCAGCAGCCGGGACAGGGGGCTCGGTAGCTATGGCTACACCTTC
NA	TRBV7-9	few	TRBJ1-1	CASSLATGSGRTEAFF	TGTGCCAGCAGCTTAGCGACGGGATCCGGGAGGACTGAAGCTTTCTTT
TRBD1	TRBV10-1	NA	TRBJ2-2	CASGQGGTPGAGELFF	TGCGCCAGCGGACAGGGGGGAACACCCGGGGCCGGGGAGCTGTTTTTT
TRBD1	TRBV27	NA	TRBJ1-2	CASSPDRVHGYTF	TGTGCCAGCAGCCCTGACAGGGTACATGGCTACACCTTC
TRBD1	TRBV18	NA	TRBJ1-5	CASSPEQGVYSNQPQHF	TGTGCCAGCTCACCAGAACAGGGGGTATATAGCAATCAGCCCCAGCATTTT
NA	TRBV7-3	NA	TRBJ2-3	CASSSKQGSTDTQYF	TGTGCCAGCAGCTCCAAGCAGGGTAGTACAGATACGCAGTATTTT
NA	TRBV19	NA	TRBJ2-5	CASSRTDQETQYF	TGTGCCAGTAGTAGGACAGACCAAGAGACCCAGTACTTC
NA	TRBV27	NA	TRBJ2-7	CASGRQDLYEQYF	TGTGCCAGCGGGCGACAGGATCTCTACGAGCAGTACTTC
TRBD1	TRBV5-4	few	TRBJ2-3	CAATGTARDTQYF	TGTGCCGCAACCGGGACAGCTAGAGATACGCAGTATTTT
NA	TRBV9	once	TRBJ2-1	CASSTTRLDEQFF	TGTGCCAGCAGCACCACCCGACTAGATGAGCAGTTCTTC
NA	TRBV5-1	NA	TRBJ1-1	CASSYQTGNTEAFF	TGCGCCAGCAGCTACCAAACAGGGAACACTGAAGCTTTCTTT
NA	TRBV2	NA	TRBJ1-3	CASSEYRQDSGNTIYF	TGTGCCAGCAGTGAATACCGACAGGACTCTGGAAACACCATATATTTT
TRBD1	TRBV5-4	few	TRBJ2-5	CASSFARGPQETQYF	TGTGCCAGCAGCTTCGCCAGGGGGCCCCAAGAGACCCAGTACTTC
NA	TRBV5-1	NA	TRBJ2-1	CASSLVELGFNNEQFF	TGCGCCAGCAGCTTGGTTGAACTAGGTTTCAACAATGAGCAGTTCTTC